This T cell receptor beta chain comes out of a study of graft-versus-host responses after intestinal transplantation (dated by TCRdb to the early 2020s). Study-wide context: The transplants that recipients got were multivisceral, liver-intestinal, or isolated intestinal. The cohort enrolled around 25 intestinal transplant recipients including one retransplant, and 3 patients lacking pretransplant specimens were excluded. Rather than going through the commercial service, samples from a few later patients were sequenced in-house on an Illumina MiSeq and processed with MiXCR. To identify alloreactive clones, pre-transplant mixed lymphocyte reaction products were sequenced and compared with unstimulated pre-transplant donor and recipient T cells. A peak of at least 4% donor T cells among recipient peripheral blood mononuclear cells was the definition used for donor T cell macrochimerism. Every recipient was given anti-thymocyte globulin induction, followed by roughly 3 years of maintenance tacrolimus and steroids. After intestinal transplantation, graft-versus-host and host-versus-graft alloreactive T cell clones were followed in the graft, circulation and bone marrow using bulk TCR-beta CDR3 sequencing.

The germline V and J ends show losses of 4 bases and 3 bases respectively, and no gene match explains 9 bases of the junction. Spanning cysteine to phenylalanine, the CDR3 consists of 15 amino acids. The retained sequence is limited to the CDR3, 45 bases, with the frame set at the first base. CDR1 and CDR2, per the germline V gene (reference sequence), are SGHKS and YYEKEE. Concerning this clone: Its antigen is unknown. The sample holds no much larger clone one base away, and base qualities are not on file.

On the study overall, not on this receptor specifically: The relatively low number and heterogeneity of intestinal transplant patients limited the conclusions. In the allografts of patients with donor T cell macrochimerism, GvH to HvG T cell clonal ratios were high. GvH clones were detected in recipient bone marrow, and some of these GvH clones were observed earlier in ileal mucosa or blood, consistent with an intestinal mucosal origin. Peak levels of circulating GvH clones were associated with declines in HvG clones early after transplant.

According to the study, the label for this sample's time point signals: cells obtained before transplantation from donor or recipient. CD3+CD4+ and CD3+CD8+ populations were FACS-sorted from unstimulated pre-transplant donor and recipient cells taken from spleen or lymph nodes. To prepare the library, the immunoSEQ multiplex PCR assay was applied. For most patients, genomic DNA was isolated with the Qiagen DNeasy Blood and Tissue Kit and sent frozen to Adaptive Biotechnologies for TCR sequencing. For most patients, genomic DNA was subjected to high-throughput TCR-beta CDR3 sequencing by Adaptive Biotechnologies. The source study handled its data this way. Adaptive's ImmunoSEQ software was the source of the TCR sequencing data for approximately 18 patients, while three other patients were processed with MiXCR and VDJtools. CD4 versus CD8 sorting errors were corrected by removing sequences found in both subsets at a frequency ratio below 5:1. CDR3 nucleotide sequences shared between donor and recipient were removed because their origin could not be assigned. At least 2-fold expansion over unstimulated cells and a minimum CFSE-low frequency of 0.002% (template counts) or 0.001% (read counts) were required for clones to be classified as alloreactive. Mappable clones were those detected in sequenced pre-transplant spleen, lymph node, or MLR CFSE-low populations of the donor or recipient. The cumulative frequency of alloreactive clones was calculated as a percentage of all sequences, weighted by copy number. Not all clones reach the TCRdb copy of this immuneACCESS table, which keeps in-frame sequences only. Checked studies attribute under half of the gap to unresolved V genes and leave the rest unexplained. That table gives V, J and clone size, and the DNA gave D and trimming. Within this sample are about 40,000 clones, with 95% of them counted one time only. The ten largest clones take up 0.45% to 0.65% of the sample.

This TCR derives from a human donor who was the organ donor for an intestinal transplant. Sequenced material: unstimulated CD8+ T cells sorted from spleen or lymph node cells, taken before transplant. The rearranged segments are TRBV5-5 and TRBJ2-5; 7 of the junction bases match TRBD1. The CDR3 is CASSPGTAQKETQYF. The nucleotide sequence is given as TGTGCCAGCAGCCCAGGGACAGCCCAAAAAGAGACCCAGTACTTC.